The rows below give T cell receptor beta chains drawn from one sample of a study of cytomegalovirus exposure and HLA in healthy donors. Using immunoSEQ multiplex PCR, the repertoire was profiled, and TCRdb retains in-frame clones only, with some absent. The table shows around 170,000 clones, with around 80% occurring only once. Sequencing was carried out using PBMCs. The receptors stem from a middle-aged woman in good health and CMV-seronegative. Each CDR3 is given with its conserved first and last residue. The order of the fields is CDR3 length, D gene, clone size, J gene, V gene, CDR3 DNA, CDR3 protein. A D gene is named only where the DNA matches it firmly. Expanded clones are given a class, and other clones once, few, many or no size at all.

len: 13
d_gene: -
abundance: -
j_gene: TRBJ1-1
v_gene: TRBV7-2
CDR3nt: TGTGCCAGCAGCTTGTCGGGGGTCACTGAAGCTTTCTTT
CDR3aa: CASSLSGVTEAFF

len: 15
d_gene: -
abundance: once
j_gene: TRBJ1-4
v_gene: TRBV19
CDR3nt: TGTGCCAGTAGTCAGGGTAGTGCAACTAATGAAAAACTGTTTTTT
CDR3aa: CASSQGSATNEKLFF

len: 14
d_gene: -
abundance: once
j_gene: TRBJ2-7
v_gene: TRBV19
CDR3nt: TGTGCCAGTAGTATAGGAGACAGCTCCTACGAGCAGTACTTC
CDR3aa: CASSIGDSSYEQYF

len: 14
d_gene: TRBD1
abundance: -
j_gene: TRBJ1-1
v_gene: TRBV19
CDR3nt: TGTGCCAGTAGTATCAGGGGGCTTGGCACTGAAGCTTTCTTT
CDR3aa: CASSIRGLGTEAFF

len: 15
d_gene: TRBD2
abundance: -
j_gene: TRBJ2-7
v_gene: TRBV29-1
CDR3nt: TGCAGCGTTGAGACAATAGCGGGCGAGTTATACGAGCAGTACTTC
CDR3aa: CSVETIAGELYEQYF

len: 14
d_gene: TRBD2
abundance: -
j_gene: TRBJ2-4
v_gene: TRBV5-6
CDR3nt: TGTGCCAGCAGCTTGGTTCTAGCGGGTGACATTCAGTACTTC
CDR3aa: CASSLVLAGDIQYF

len: 12
d_gene: -
abundance: few
j_gene: TRBJ2-7
v_gene: TRBV30
CDR3nt: TGTGCCTGGGGCCACAGCTCCTACGAGCAGTACTTC
CDR3aa: CAWGHSSYEQYF

len: 13
d_gene: -
abundance: -
j_gene: TRBJ2-3
v_gene: TRBV5-6
CDR3nt: TGTGCCAGCAGCGCCGTCACTAGTGATACGCAGTATTTT
CDR3aa: CASSAVTSDTQYF

len: 13
d_gene: -
abundance: few
j_gene: TRBJ1-1
v_gene: TRBV10-3
CDR3nt: TGTGCCACCTCCTGGGAGGGGAACACTGAAGCTTTCTTT
CDR3aa: CATSWEGNTEAFF

len: 15
d_gene: -
abundance: few
j_gene: TRBJ1-5
v_gene: TRBV4-3
CDR3nt: TGCGCCAGCAGCCAAGATAGCACAAGCAATCAGCCCCAGCATTTT
CDR3aa: CASSQDSTSNQPQHF

len: 14
d_gene: -
abundance: -
j_gene: TRBJ1-2
v_gene: TRBV27
CDR3nt: TGTGCCAGCAGAATCCCGGGCGCAGGGAATGGCTACACCTTC
CDR3aa: CASRIPGAGNGYTF

len: 16
d_gene: TRBD2
abundance: -
j_gene: TRBJ2-1
v_gene: TRBV5-1
CDR3nt: TGCGCCAGCAGCGGGTGGGCTAGCGGGAGTGATAATGAGCAGTTCTTC
CDR3aa: CASSGWASGSDNEQFF

len: 13
d_gene: TRBD1
abundance: -
j_gene: TRBJ2-2
v_gene: TRBV28
CDR3nt: TGTGCCAGCAAACAGGGGGACACCGGGGAGCTGTTTTTT
CDR3aa: CASKQGDTGELFF

len: 15
d_gene: -
abundance: -
j_gene: TRBJ2-7
v_gene: TRBV11-2
CDR3nt: TGTGCCAGCAGCTTTCGGGCAGACAGCTCCTACGAGCAGTACTTC
CDR3aa: CASSFRADSSYEQYF

len: 12
d_gene: TRBD1
abundance: -
j_gene: TRBJ2-1
v_gene: TRBV9
CDR3nt: TGTGCCAGCAGCGTGGACAGGGATGAGCAGTTCTTC
CDR3aa: CASSVDRDEQFF

len: 14
d_gene: TRBD1
abundance: -
j_gene: TRBJ2-1
v_gene: TRBV15
CDR3nt: TGTGCCACCAGCAGAGATAGGGACAGAAATGAGCAGTTCTTC
CDR3aa: CATSRDRDRNEQFF

len: 16
d_gene: TRBD1
abundance: -
j_gene: TRBJ2-7
v_gene: TRBV5-1
CDR3nt: TGCGCCAGCAGCTTGGCAGGACAGGGGGCGAGCGACGAGCAGTACTTC
CDR3aa: CASSLAGQGASDEQYF

len: 13
d_gene: -
abundance: -
j_gene: TRBJ1-2
v_gene: TRBV7-2
CDR3nt: TGTGCCAGCAGCTCAAAACAGGGATTTGGCTACACCTTC
CDR3aa: CASSSKQGFGYTF

len: 17
d_gene: TRBD1
abundance: once
j_gene: TRBJ2-7
v_gene: TRBV4-1
CDR3nt: TGCGCCAGCAGCCAAGATGGCCCGCGACAGGGAGTCTACGAGCAGTACTTC
CDR3aa: CASSQDGPRQGVYEQYF

len: 16
d_gene: -
abundance: once
j_gene: TRBJ2-7
v_gene: TRBV5-5
CDR3nt: TGTGCCAGCAGCCTCGCTTTCTCCGGCGGGTTCTACGAGCAGTACTTC
CDR3aa: CASSLAFSGGFYEQYF

len: 15
d_gene: -
abundance: -
j_gene: TRBJ1-1
v_gene: TRBV11-2
CDR3nt: TGTGCCAGCAGCTTAGGGAGGACGGTGAACACTGAAGCTTTCTTT
CDR3aa: CASSLGRTVNTEAFF

len: 15
d_gene: -
abundance: -
j_gene: TRBJ2-2
v_gene: TRBV18
CDR3nt: TGTGCCAGCTCACCGGCAGGGGTGGAGACCGGGGAGCTGTTTTTT
CDR3aa: CASSPAGVETGELFF

len: 16
d_gene: -
abundance: -
j_gene: TRBJ2-3
v_gene: TRBV5-6
CDR3nt: TGTGCCAGCAGCTTGGCCTCCCGACAGGACACAGATACGCAGTATTTT
CDR3aa: CASSLASRQDTDTQYF

len: 16
d_gene: -
abundance: -
j_gene: TRBJ2-3
v_gene: TRBV5-1
CDR3nt: TGCGCCAGCAGCTTGATGACGGGAGCAGTGGCAGATACGCAGTATTTT
CDR3aa: CASSLMTGAVADTQYF

len: 15
d_gene: -
abundance: -
j_gene: TRBJ2-5
v_gene: TRBV11-1
CDR3nt: TGTGCCAGCAGCTTAGAGGTCAGGGAGGCCGAGACCCAGTACTTC
CDR3aa: CASSLEVREAETQYF

len: 15
d_gene: TRBD1
abundance: -
j_gene: TRBJ2-7
v_gene: TRBV15
CDR3nt: TGTGCCACCAGCAGAGGCCGGGACAGCTCCTACGAGCAGTACTTC
CDR3aa: CATSRGRDSSYEQYF

len: 15
d_gene: TRBD1
abundance: -
j_gene: TRBJ1-1
v_gene: TRBV2
CDR3nt: TGTGCCAGCAGTGTGGTAGGGGGCGTAATTACTGAAGCTTTCTTT
CDR3aa: CASSVVGGVITEAFF

len: 14
d_gene: -
abundance: few
j_gene: TRBJ1-1
v_gene: TRBV12-5
CDR3nt: TGTGCTAGTGGTTTGGATCAATGGGCCACTGAAGCTTTCTTT
CDR3aa: CASGLDQWATEAFF

len: 15
d_gene: -
abundance: -
j_gene: TRBJ1-3
v_gene: TRBV5-3
CDR3nt: TGTGCCAGAAGCGCATACAGGGCTCTTGGAAACACCATATATTTT
CDR3aa: CARSAYRALGNTIYF

len: 14
d_gene: TRBD1
abundance: -
j_gene: TRBJ2-3
v_gene: TRBV28
CDR3nt: TGTGCCAGCAACCCCCCCCAGGGGGCAGATACGCAGTATTTT
CDR3aa: CASNPPQGADTQYF

len: 14
d_gene: TRBD1
abundance: -
j_gene: TRBJ1-2
v_gene: TRBV7-2
CDR3nt: TGTGCCAGCAGCCCCACAGGGGGCGCGGGTGGCTACACCTTC
CDR3aa: CASSPTGGAGGYTF

len: 14
d_gene: TRBD1
abundance: -
j_gene: TRBJ1-3
v_gene: TRBV10-3
CDR3nt: TGTGCCATCACAGGGGGAGGCTCTGGAAACACCATATATTTT
CDR3aa: CAITGGGSGNTIYF

len: 15
d_gene: -
abundance: -
j_gene: TRBJ2-5
v_gene: TRBV18
CDR3nt: TGTGCCAGCTCACCATCTTCAGGATTCGGAGAGACCCAGTACTTC
CDR3aa: CASSPSSGFGETQYF

len: 18
d_gene: TRBD2
abundance: -
j_gene: TRBJ2-7
v_gene: TRBV5-6
CDR3nt: TGTGCCAGCAGGCAACTAATCTCCCCTAGCGGCCTACCCTACGAGCAGTACTTC
CDR3aa: CASRQLISPSGLPYEQYF

len: 14
d_gene: TRBD1
abundance: -
j_gene: TRBJ1-4
v_gene: TRBV4-2
CDR3nt: TGTGCCAGCAGCCCTTGGACAGGGAGGGAAAAACTGTTTTTT
CDR3aa: CASSPWTGREKLFF

len: 18
d_gene: TRBD2
abundance: -
j_gene: TRBJ2-1
v_gene: TRBV2
CDR3nt: TGTGCCAGCAGTGAACGGCTAGCGGGGTGGAGCTCCTACAATGAGCAGTTCTTC
CDR3aa: CASSERLAGWSSYNEQFF

len: 13
d_gene: -
abundance: -
j_gene: TRBJ1-5
v_gene: TRBV7-2
CDR3nt: TGTGCCAGCACCTTGGGAGCCAATCAGCCCCAGCATTTT
CDR3aa: CASTLGANQPQHF